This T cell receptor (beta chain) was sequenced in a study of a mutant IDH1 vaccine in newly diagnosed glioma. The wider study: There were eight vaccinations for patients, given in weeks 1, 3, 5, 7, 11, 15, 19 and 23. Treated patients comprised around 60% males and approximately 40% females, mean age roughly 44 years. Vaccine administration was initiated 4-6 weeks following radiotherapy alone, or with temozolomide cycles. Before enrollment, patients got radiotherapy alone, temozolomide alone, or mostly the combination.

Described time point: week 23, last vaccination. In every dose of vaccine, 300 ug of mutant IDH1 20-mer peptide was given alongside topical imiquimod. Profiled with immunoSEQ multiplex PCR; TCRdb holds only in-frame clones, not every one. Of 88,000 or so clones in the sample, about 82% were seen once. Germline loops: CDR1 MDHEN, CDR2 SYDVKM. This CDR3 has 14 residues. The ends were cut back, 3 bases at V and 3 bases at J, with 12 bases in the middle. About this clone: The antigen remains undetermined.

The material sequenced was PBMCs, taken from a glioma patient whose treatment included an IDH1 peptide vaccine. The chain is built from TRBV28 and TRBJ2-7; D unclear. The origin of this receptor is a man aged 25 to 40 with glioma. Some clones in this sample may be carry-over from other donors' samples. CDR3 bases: TGTGCCAGCAGTTTGAAGGGAACCATCTACGAGCAGTACTTC. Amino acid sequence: CASSLKGTIYEQYF.